The rows below give T cell receptor beta chains drawn from one sample of a study of blood T cell repertoires in COVID-19. Using immunoSEQ multiplex PCR, the repertoire was profiled, and TCRdb retains in-frame clones only, with some absent. Of more than 150,000 clones in the sample, approximately 90% were seen once. Sequencing input: PBMCs or T cells enriched from blood (not recorded which). The receptors come from a woman in her twenties or thirties who had recovered from COVID-19. Each CDR3 is given with its conserved first and last residue. Fields, in order: D gene, V gene, J gene, clone size, CDR3 length, CDR3 DNA, CDR3 protein. A D gene is named only where the DNA matches it firmly. Clone size appears in some rows only: once, few, many, or a class for an expanded clone.

-	TRBV11-3	TRBJ1-2	once	13	TGTGCCAGCAGCCAGACGGACTACGGTGGCTACACCTTC	CASSQTDYGGYTF
TRBD1	TRBV5-6	TRBJ1-1	-	15	TGTGCCAGCAGCCCCGGACAGGGGATGAACACTGAAGCTTTCTTT	CASSPGQGMNTEAFF
TRBD2	TRBV5-6	TRBJ2-1	-	13	TGTGCCAGCACTCGGGGGGTATGGGATGAGCAGTTCTTC	CASTRGVWDEQFF
TRBD1	TRBV7-9	TRBJ1-4	-	15	TGTGCCAGCAGCTTGGACAGGGGATCTAATGAAAAACTGTTTTTT	CASSLDRGSNEKLFF
TRBD2	TRBV4-2	TRBJ2-1	once	16	TGTGCCAGCAGCCAAGGAGGCGGGAGGGTTTACAATGAGCAGTTCTTC	CASSQGGGRVYNEQFF
-	TRBV27	TRBJ1-2	-	13	TGTGCCAGCAGTGGCGGGCCACCCTATGGCTACACCTTC	CASSGGPPYGYTF
-	TRBV19	TRBJ1-5	-	14	TGTGCCAGTAGTATAGCCTGGGGGGAACAGCCCCAGCATTTT	CASSIAWGEQPQHF
-	TRBV7-2	TRBJ1-1	once	15	TGTGCCAGCAGCTTCAGGGCGGGGATGAACACTGAAGCTTTCTTT	CASSFRAGMNTEAFF
-	TRBV4-2	TRBJ1-2	-	14	TGTGCCAGCAGCCAAGATGTCGGTGGTTATGGCTACACCTTC	CASSQDVGGYGYTF
-	TRBV30	TRBJ1-5	-	13	TGTGCCTGGAGTGTAACAGGGTATCAGCCCCAGCATTTT	CAWSVTGYQPQHF
-	TRBV7-3	TRBJ1-2	once	14	TGTGCCAGCAGCTTAAATCCTAGTTCTTTTGGCTACACCTTC	CASSLNPSSFGYTF
TRBD1	TRBV5-8	TRBJ2-2	-	16	TGTGCCAGCAGCCCTGGACAGGGGATGGTCACCGGGGAGCTGTTTTTT	CASSPGQGMVTGELFF
TRBD2	TRBV19	TRBJ2-7	-	13	TGTGCCAGTAGCCCCGGGACTAGCTACGAGCAGTACTTC	CASSPGTSYEQYF
-	TRBV6-1	TRBJ2-7	-	18	TGTGCCAGCAGTGAAGAGGGGGCGTCTAGCGGGTTTACCTACGAGCAGTACTTC	CASSEEGASSGFTYEQYF
TRBD1	TRBV11-2	TRBJ1-4	-	14	TGTGCCAGCAGCCAGGGGGGCAGGCACGAAAAACTGTTTTTT	CASSQGGRHEKLFF
-	TRBV6-5	TRBJ1-1	-	12	TGTGCCAGCAGCCCCGTCAACACTGAAGCTTTCTTT	CASSPVNTEAFF
-	TRBV9	TRBJ1-3	-	11	TGTGCCAGCAGCGCTGAGTACACCATATATTTT	CASSAEYTIYF
TRBD1	TRBV7-9	TRBJ1-4	-	15	TGTGCCAGCAGCATATTCGTGACAGGGGAAGAAAAACTGTTTTTT	CASSIFVTGEEKLFF
TRBD2	TRBV10-3	TRBJ2-5	-	12	TGTGCCACCGGACTAGCGGGAGAGACCCAGTACTTC	CATGLAGETQYF
TRBD1	TRBV5-1	TRBJ2-5	-	15	TGCGCCAGCAGCTCCCTGACAGGGGCCCAAGAGACCCAGTACTTC	CASSSLTGAQETQYF
TRBD1	TRBV4-3	TRBJ1-2	-	16	TGCGCCAGCAGCCCCCAGGGACAGGGGGTCGACTATGGCTACACCTTC	CASSPQGQGVDYGYTF
TRBD1	TRBV30	TRBJ1-5	-	13	TGTGCCTGGAGTAGGGGGCGCAATCAGCCCCAGCATTTT	CAWSRGRNQPQHF
-	TRBV21-1	TRBJ2-2	few	18	TGTGCCAGCACCCGTTTGACAGGGGGCTTTTCGAACACCGGGGAGCTGTTTTTT	CASTRLTGGFSNTGELFF
TRBD1	TRBV5-5	TRBJ1-1	-	14	TGTGCCAGCAGCCTGGGACAGGTGGGCTCTGAAGCTTTCTTT	CASSLGQVGSEAFF
-	TRBV30	TRBJ1-5	-	13	TGTGCCTGGAGTGTGGGGGAGGCCCAGCCCCAGCATTTT	CAWSVGEAQPQHF
-	TRBV18	TRBJ1-5	-	15	TGTGCCAGCTCACCTACCGGGACAACGGGTCAGCCCCAGCATTTT	CASSPTGTTGQPQHF
-	TRBV5-1	TRBJ2-5	-	15	TGCGCCAGCAGCTTGGGAAGCGGCGGTGGGGAGACCCAGTACTTC	CASSLGSGGGETQYF
TRBD1	TRBV4-2	TRBJ2-7	-	17	TGTGCCAGCAGCCAAGATAGGACAGGGGGCAGCTCCTACGAGCAGTACTTC	CASSQDRTGGSSYEQYF
-	TRBV9	TRBJ2-1	-	11	TGTGCCAGCAGCGCCCTCAATGAGCAGTTCTTC	CASSALNEQFF
TRBD1	TRBV2	TRBJ2-1	-	13	TGTGCCAGCAGATTAGACAGGGGCTATGAGCAGTTCTTC	CASRLDRGYEQFF
-	TRBV6-5	TRBJ2-2	-	15	TGTGCCAGCAGCGGCTCGGGGGGCAAGACCGGGGAGCTGTTTTTT	CASSGSGGKTGELFF
-	TRBV5-1	TRBJ2-3	-	15	TGCGCCAGCAGCATCGGGACTCCTAGCACAGATACGCAGTATTTT	CASSIGTPSTDTQYF
-	TRBV19	TRBJ2-2	-	15	TGTGCCAGTAGCGAGTTGGCCAGGTATGCCGGGGAGCTGTTTTTT	CASSELARYAGELFF
TRBD1	TRBV9	TRBJ1-4	-	14	TGTGCCAGCAGCGTTACAGGGGGAAGTGAAAAACTGTTTTTT	CASSVTGGSEKLFF
-	TRBV11-2	TRBJ1-2	-	10	TGTGCCAGCAGCTCCGATGGCTACACCTTC	CASSSDGYTF
-	TRBV6-2/TRBV6-3	TRBJ2-5	once	11	TGTGCCAGCAGTTCCTTAGAGACCCAGTACTTC	CASSSLETQYF
-	TRBV6-5	TRBJ2-1	-	15	TGTGCCAGCAGTTACGAGTACTTCCAAAACAATGAGCAGTTCTTC	CASSYEYFQNNEQFF
-	TRBV11-2	TRBJ1-1	-	12	TGTGCCAGCAGCCTCCTCGGTGCTGAAGCTTTCTTT	CASSLLGAEAFF
TRBD1	TRBV14	TRBJ1-4	-	16	TGTGCCAGCAGCCCAGCCCCGGGACAGGGACCGGAAAAACTGTTTTTT	CASSPAPGQGPEKLFF
-	TRBV4-2	TRBJ1-5	-	13	TGTGCCAGCAGCCAAGATGTCGATCAGCCCCAGCATTTT	CASSQDVDQPQHF
TRBD1	TRBV4-2	TRBJ1-1	-	19	TGTGCCAGCAGCCAACCCATTCCCGACAGGGGGCAAATGAACACTGAAGCTTTCTTT	CASSQPIPDRGQMNTEAFF
-	TRBV7-2	TRBJ2-1	-	15	TGTGCCAGCAGCTTATCTCTGAGCTCCTACAATGAGCAGTTCTTC	CASSLSLSSYNEQFF
-	TRBV27	TRBJ2-7	-	15	TGTGCCAGCAGTTTATCGACGGTTCCCCAGGACGAGCAGTACTTC	CASSLSTVPQDEQYF
-	TRBV11-1	TRBJ1-4	few	15	TGTGCCAGCAGCTTCGGCGGCCCCGATAATGAAAAACTGTTTTTT	CASSFGGPDNEKLFF